One sample yielded the 11 T cell receptor beta chains listed below, sequenced in a study of T cells in Graves' hyperthyroidism and ophthalmopathy. TCR beta CDR3 regions were amplified from RNA transcripts. Initially, a first-round RT-PCR of the TCR CDR3 employed the HTBI primer set. TCRdb reanalysed the multiplex PCR reads using MiXCR and keeps one entry per CDR3 protein. The sample records 480,000 or so distinct CDR3 sequences, around 50% being singletons. Specimen: peripheral blood or thyroid tissue (not recorded which). Receptor source: an adult woman with Graves' disease, either hyperthyroidism or ophthalmopathy (not recorded which).

This clonotype was seen a handful of times. CDR3 sequence: CASPPPVAPQHF. The CDR3 DNA reads TGTGCCAGCCCCCCCCCGGTCGCCCCCCAGCATTTT. The chain joins TRBV7-3 to TRBJ1-5; D is unclear. The CDR3 runs 12 residues. CDR1 is SGHTA and CDR2 is FQGTGA in the germline V gene. V lost 8 bases and J lost 10, with 15 bases in between.

This clonotype was seen ten or more times. The chain recombines TRBV29-1 with TRBJ1-1; D might be TRBD1 (5 bases). V lost 4 bases and J lost 0, with 9 bases in between. The CDR3 contains 13 residues. Germline V gene lookup returns CDR1 SQVTM and CDR2 ANQGSEA. The CDR3: CSVVGPLNTEAFF. CDR3 nucleotide sequence: TGCAGCGTTGTGGGACCGCTGAACACTGAAGCTTTCTTT.

As for this clonotype: One end of the junction fails to match germline, which may point to a read error. The rearrangement joins TRBV2 to TRBJ1-6, with 10 bases lining up with TRBD1. CDR1 is SNHLY, CDR2 FYNNEI, per germline. CDR3 length equals 13 residues. The CDR3, as DNA: TGTGCCAGTACGGGACAGGGGAATTCACTCCTCCACTTT. Its translation is CASTGQGNSLLHF.

V and J are TRBV2 and TRBJ1-4; D not resolved. The CDR3 is 12 amino acids. Germline V lookup: CDR1 SNHLY, CDR2 FYNNEI. Trimming shortened V by 6 bases and J by 8 bases, and 10 bases separated the two germline ends. The CDR3 sequence is CASRYLAEKLFF. CDR3 DNA sequence: TGTGCCAGCAGGTACTTAGCGGAAAAACTGTTTTTT. The whole variable domain, remainder taken from reference TRBV2 and TRBJ1-4, is EPEVTQTPSHQVTQMGQEVILRCVPISNHLYFYWYRQILGQKVEFLVSFYNNEISEKSEIFDDQFSVERPDGSNFTLKIRSTKLEDSAMYFCASRYLAEKLFFGSGTQLSVL.

This clonotype was picked up many times. This CDR3 reads CASSIQETQYF. The CDR3 bases are TGTGCCAGCAGTATACAAGAGACCCAGTACTTC. The chain combines TRBV28 with TRBJ2-5; no clear D gene. CDR1 is MDHEN and CDR2 is SYDVKM in the germline V gene. V was cut by 5 bases and J by 2 bases, with 3 bases left in between. This CDR3 region has 11 residues.

The chain couples TRBV28 to TRBJ2-2, with 10 bases fitting TRBD1. The CDR3 extends over 17 amino acids. CDR1 and CDR2 (germline): MDHEN, SYDVKM. V was pared by 5 bases and J by 2 bases, with 8 bases of the junction left unmatched. CDR3 sequence reads: CASSPGTGADNTGELFF. The CDR3 DNA reads as TGTGCCAGCAGTCCCGGGACAGGGGCGGATAACACCGGGGAGCTGTTTTTT.

In its sample, this clonotype was seen many times. The CDR3 DNA follows: TGTGCCAGCAGCTTGGGTGACAGGGGTGGAGAGACCCAGTACTTC. The encoded protein is CASSLGDRGGETQYF. V is TRBV11-2 and J is TRBJ2-5; 8 bases line up with TRBD1. The germline CDR1 and CDR2 sequences are SGHAT and FQNNGV. The trim removed 3 bases at V and 4 bases at J, leaving 7 bases unmatched. The CDR3 is 15 amino acids.

This clonotype was seen at least ten times. The gene calls are TRBV6-5 and TRBJ1-2, with D uncertain. Trimming stripped 0 bases from V and 2 bases from J, with 10 bases between. The CDR3 totals 15 residues. Germline assignment: CDR1 MNHEY and CDR2 SVGAGI. The CDR3 DNA sequence: TGTGCCAGCAGTTACTCGAAAGGACCGAACTATGGCTACACCTTC. This translates into CASSYSKGPNYGYTF.

In this sample, this clonotype turned up a few times. In nucleotides, the CDR3 is TGCAGCGTTGGGACGGTACCTGAGACTAACTATGGCTACACCTTC. Residues: CSVGTVPETNYGYTF. This chain connects TRBV29-1 to TRBJ1-2; D gene unclear. The CDR3 consists of 15 residues. In germline, CDR1 is SQVTM, CDR2 ANQGSEA. The V end was cut by 4 bases, the J end by 0 bases, with 15 bases between.

A remark on this clonotype: Sequence at one end of the junction differs from germline and may be a read error. The chain combines TRBV7-7 with TRBJ2-2; 11 nucleotides agree with TRBD2. CDR3 length: 15 residues. Germline assignment: CDR1 SSHAT and CDR2 FNYEAQ (reference sequence). CDR3 DNA: TGTGCTAGCAGCTTACTAGCGGGAGTATCCGGGGAGCTGTTTTTT. This encodes CASSLLAGVSGELFF.

Of note for this clonotype: One junction end does not reproduce the germline sequence, and a read error may be involved. CDR3 protein: CATSDMDRAGGYTF. CDR3 nucleotide sequence: TGTGCCACCAGTGACATGGACAGAGCGGGTGGCTACACCTTC. The gene calls are TRBV6-4 and TRBJ1-2, with D possibly being TRBD1 (6 bases). CDR1 is MRHNA and CDR2 is SNTAGT in the germline V gene. The CDR3 is 14 amino acids.